Each of the 21 T cell receptor beta chains below was sequenced from the same sample in a study of metastatic and nonmetastatic thyroid tumors. TCRdb re-clonotyped the PCR reads through MiXCR. The data show more than 8,500 clones, with roughly 9.7% seen just once and 7.6% held by the top ten. Thyroid surgery was performed in patients who had received no treatment beforehand. Sequencing input: tumor tissue. The source is a female donor with papillary thyroid cancer or a benign thyroid nodule (not recorded which). Some clones in this sample may be carry-over from other donors' samples.

This clone ranks as medium-sized (0.01 to 0.1%). This chain joins TRBV6-1 and TRBJ2-3, with D perhaps matching TRBD1 or TRBD2 (7 bases each). Trimming shortened V by 6 bases and J by 1 base, and 17 bases separated the two germline ends. The CDR3 sequence is 16 residues long. Germline assignment: CDR1 MNHNS and CDR2 SASEGT. CDR3 sequence reads: CASRRGTVGRTDTQYF. The CDR3 DNA reads as TGTGCCAGCAGGCGGGGGACAGTGGGACGCACAGATACGCAGTATTTT.

This clone was recorded at least ten times. The chain has TRBV5-1 and TRBJ1-4; the match to TRBD1 covers 7 bases. V shed 4 bases, J shed 4 bases, and the junction held 4 bases outside the gene matches. Germline V CDR1 and CDR2: SGHRS, YFSETQ. The CDR3 is 14 residues long. The CDR3 loop is CASSPGTVNEKLFF. For the CDR3, the DNA is TGCGCCAGCAGCCCAGGGACAGTTAATGAAAAACTGTTTTTT.

Details on this clone: Germline and junction disagree at one end, which may indicate a read error. This chain connects TRBV6-2 or TRBV6-3 to TRBJ2-2; no clear D gene. Germline V lookup: CDR1 MNHEY, CDR2 SVGEGT. This CDR3 comprises 15 residues. The CDR3 bases are TGTACCAGCAGTTGGGTGATTGGTGGCCCCGGGGAGCTGTTTTTT. Translating gives CTSSWVIGGPGELFF.

Details on this clone: A read error may produce the germline difference seen at one junction end. The V gene is TRBV5-1, the J gene TRBJ2-5, with 7 bases identical to TRBD1. The CDR3 is 15 residues long. Germline loops: CDR1 SGHRS, CDR2 YFSETQ. This CDR3 reads CASILATGDGDTQYF. DNA for the CDR3: TGCGCCAGCATCTTGGCCACAGGGGATGGAGATACCCAGTACTTC.

As concerns this clone: A read error may explain this, as a much larger clone is one base away. J is TRBJ1-3 and V is TRBV18; unclear D gene. The CDR3 covers 15 residues. Germline V CDR1 and CDR2: KGHSH, LQKENI. CDR3 sequence: CASSPARSSGDTIYF. The CDR3, as DNA: TGTGCCAGCTCACCCGCCAGGAGCTCTGGAGACACCATATATTTT.

The CDR3, as DNA: TGTGCCAGCAGAACAACAGGGGCTCACACTGAAGCTTTCTTT. It specifies CASRTTGAHTEAFF. This chain joins TRBV6-1 and TRBJ1-1; TRBD1 aligns across 7 bases. The CDR3 totals 14 residues. V gave up 6 bases and J gave up 3 bases; unmatched junction bases: 7. CDR1 and CDR2 from the germline V gene are MNHNS and SASEGT.

This clone was found a few times. This rearrangement joins TRBV6-9 to TRBJ2-7; TRBD1 matches 9 bases. Germline V gives CDR1 MNHGY, CDR2 SVAAGI. Trimming cost V 0 bases and J 6 bases; bases outside gene matches: 6. CDR3 length: 15 amino acids. This CDR3 is CASSYSGTGSTEQYF. CDR3 DNA: TGTGCCAGCAGTTATTCCGGGACAGGGTCGACCGAGCAGTACTTC.

This clone was counted at least ten times. This chain joins TRBV14 and TRBJ1-1, with a weak D call TRBD1 (5 bases). The ends were cut back, 2 bases at V and 4 bases at J, with 11 bases in the middle. Germline loops: CDR1 SGHDN, CDR2 FVKESK. CDR3 length: 14 residues. CDR3 nucleotide sequence: TGTGCCAGCAGCCAATCCCAGGGAGTCACTGAAGCTTTCTTT. The encoded protein is CASSQSQGVTEAFF.

The table lists this clone with many counts. The chain carries TRBV30 and TRBJ1-6; D is possibly TRBD1 (5 bases). V lost 4 bases to trimming and J lost 7 bases, with 20 bases between them. Germline CDR1 is GTSNPN and CDR2 is SVGIG (reference sequence). This CDR3 contains 16 residues. The DNA for the CDR3 is TGTGCCTGGAATCCCCTGGGGGAGAAAGGGAATTCACCCCTCCACTTT. Residues: CAWNPLGEKGNSPLHF.

This clone ranks as medium-sized. This chain connects TRBV28 to TRBJ1-5, with D uncertain. The CDR3 consists of 11 residues. V shed 1 base and J shed 15 bases, with 10 bases lying between them. Germline V CDR1 and CDR2: MDHEN, SYDVKM. The CDR3 loop reads CASSLYGFAHF. The CDR3 bases are TGTGCCAGCAGTTTATACGGATTTGCGCATTTT.

This clone was seen ten or more times. The genes are TRBV30 and TRBJ2-2, with 8 bases that match TRBD1. Germline lookup yields CDR1 GTSNPN and CDR2 SVGIG (reference sequence). The length of the CDR3 is 14 residues. V lost 2 bases to trimming and J lost 7 bases; unmatched junction nucleotides: 6. This CDR3 is CAWSKDRAGGELFF. The CDR3 DNA reads as TGTGCCTGGAGTAAGGACAGGGCTGGCGGGGAGCTGTTTTTT.

This clone has a count of ten or more. Other DNA variants within this sample encode the same CDR3. V usage is TRBV27 and J usage is TRBJ2-5, with TRBD1 matching over 8 bases. Per germline, CDR1 MNHEY and CDR2 SMNVEV (reference sequence). This CDR3 contains 17 residues. The ends lost 5 bases at V and 5 bases at J; junction bases unmatched: 16. The CDR3 DNA sequence: TGTGCCAGCAGTCGAACTCGAACAGGGGGTAGGTGGGAGACCCAGTACTTC. This codes for CASSRTRTGGRWETQYF.

This clone was observed many times. CDR3 loop: CSARPRGGGRGSGELFF. CDR3 bases: TGCAGTGCTAGGCCCCGGGGGGGCGGGAGAGGTTCCGGGGAGCTGTTTTTT. V gene TRBV20-1 combines with J gene TRBJ2-2, with TRBD2 matching 8 bases. CDR3 length: 17 residues. The germline V gene has CDR1 DFQATT and CDR2 SNEGSKA (reference sequence). V lost 3 bases to trimming and J lost 6 bases; unmatched junction nucleotides: 15.

CDR3 sequence reads: CSAGAGSGQGPPSYVQYF. The CDR3 DNA sequence: TGCAGTGCTGGGGCGGGTAGCGGTCAGGGGCCTCCTTCATATGTGCAGTACTTC. The gene calls are TRBV20-1 and TRBJ2-7; D tentatively fits TRBD1 or TRBD2 (6 bases each). The CDR3 is 18 amino acids. The ends were cut back, 5 bases at V and 9 bases at J, with 35 bases in the middle. Per germline, CDR1 DFQATT and CDR2 SNEGSKA (reference sequence).

The gene calls are TRBV5-1 and TRBJ1-2; TRBD1 matches 10 bases. V dropped 1 base and J dropped 7; count of bases not matched to a gene: 1. Germline V lookup: CDR1 SGHRS, CDR2 YFSETQ. The CDR3 extends over 13 amino acids. CDR3 sequence reads: CASSLRDRGGYTF. The CDR3 region has the DNA TGCGCCAGCAGCTTGCGGGACAGGGGTGGCTACACCTTC.

The sample holds many counts of this clone. The chain is built from TRBV20-1 and TRBJ1-2; a weak D match, TRBD1 (6 bases). Germline CDR1 reads DFQATT; CDR2 reads SNEGSKA (reference sequence). The CDR3 has 14 amino acids. Trimming stripped 4 bases from V and 3 bases from J, with 15 bases between. The DNA for the CDR3 is TGCAGTGCTATCAAACCGACAGGCGACTATGGCTACACCTTC. Amino acids: CSAIKPTGDYGYTF.

For this clone: Compared with germline, one end of the junction differs, possibly owing to a read error. The chain is built from TRBV12-3 or TRBV12-4 and TRBJ1-2; 9 bases line up with TRBD1. This CDR3 contains 16 residues. Written as DNA, the CDR3 is TGTGCCAGCAGCTTAGGGACAGGGACCCTCTTCTATGGCTACACCTTC. This encodes CASSLGTGTLFYGYTF.

This clone showed up many times. This chain links TRBV5-6 with TRBJ2-6, with D perhaps matching TRBD1 (6 bases). V shed 1 base and J shed 0 bases, with 11 bases lying between them. The germline gives CDR1 SGHDT, CDR2 YYEEEE. The CDR3 extends over 17 amino acids. CDR3 bases: TGTGCCAGCAGCTTGTGGGGGCTGGGCTCTGGGGCCAACGTCCTGACTTTC. It codes for CASSLWGLGSGANVLTF.

CDR3 sequence: CAWRRGQGWSGYTF. The CDR3 DNA sequence: TGTGCCTGGAGAAGGGGCCAGGGGTGGAGTGGCTACACCTTC. This chain connects TRBV30 to TRBJ1-2; D is possibly TRBD1 (6 bases). The CDR3 is made up of 14 amino acids. From germline, CDR1 is GTSNPN and CDR2 SVGIG (reference sequence). Trimming cost V 3 bases and J 7 bases, with 18 bases left between them.

This clone is labeled medium-sized. This chain links TRBV19 with TRBJ1-1; D might be TRBD1 (5 bases). Germline V gives CDR1 LNHDA, CDR2 SQIVND (reference sequence). The V and J ends lost 3 bases and 0 bases respectively, with 14 bases between them. The CDR3 covers 16 residues. CDR3: CASSMIGTKMNTEAFF. CDR3 sequence (DNA): TGTGCCAGTAGTATGATTGGGACCAAAATGAACACTGAAGCTTTCTTT.

As regards this clone: The junction departs from germline at one end; a sequencing error may be responsible. Additional DNA sequences in this sample encode the identical CDR3. The rearrangement joins TRBV5-6 to TRBJ2-1; TRBD1 matches 7 bases. The CDR3 consists of 16 residues. Per germline, CDR1 SGHDT and CDR2 YYEEEE. DNA of the CDR3: TGTGCCAGCAGCCTGACCACCGGTACAGGGGCCAATGAGCAATTCTTC. It is translated as CASSLTTGTGANEQFF.